This TCR beta chain was profiled in a study of CD8 T cells in Susac syndrome. It was with random hexamers that roughly 0.5 to 1 ug RNA was reverse transcribed. A multiplex approach, immunoSEQ multiplex PCR, amplified TCR beta CDR3 across 54 Vbeta and 13 Jbeta. TCRdb reanalysed the immunoSEQ multiplex PCR reads using MiXCR and keeps one entry per CDR3 protein. The sample lists over 100,000 distinct CDR3 sequences, about nine tenths seen once, with about 0.12% in the top ten. The CDR3 totals 16 residues. Germline loops: CDR1 DFQATT, CDR2 SNEGSKA (reference sequence). V dropped 1 base and J dropped 4; count of bases not matched to a gene: 10. Sequencing of TCR beta, carried out with a high-throughput approach, was applied to CD8+ and CD4+ T cells from the blood.

The source of this sequence is a human donor in good health. Sequenced input: CD8+ T cells from PBMCs. The chain uses TRBV20-1 and TRBJ2-5; 9 nucleotides match TRBD2. Here the CDR3 reads CSARVSGRSIRETQYF. The CDR3 DNA sequence: TGCAGTGCTAGAGTGAGCGGGAGGAGCATCAGAGAGACCCAGTACTTC.